The 26 T cell receptor beta chains below all came from one sample that was sequenced in a study of cytomegalovirus exposure and HLA in healthy donors. The PCR ran on 60 Vbeta and 13 Jbeta primers. The repertoire was sequenced with immunoSEQ multiplex PCR; TCRdb's copy has only in-frame clones and lacks some. The table lists about 160,000 clones, roughly three quarters of them singletons. The sample consisted of PBMCs. The source of these receptors is a man in his 60s in good health and CMV-seronegative.

This clone was picked up a small number of times. The chain has TRBV7-2 and TRBJ2-6, with no clear D. The germline CDR1 and CDR2 sequences are SGHTA and FQGNSA. Trimming took 2 bases from V and 0 from J, leaving 11 bases between them. The CDR3 sequence is 17 residues long. The CDR3 DNA follows: TGTGCCAGCAGCTTAAACGACTTAATCTCTGGGGCCAACGTCCTGACTTTC. Translating it yields CASSLNDLISGANVLTF.

V and J are TRBV6-1 and TRBJ2-7; tentatively, D is TRBD1 (6 bases). Germline V gene lookup returns CDR1 MNHNS and CDR2 SASEGT. The CDR3 runs to 14 residues. Trimming pared 7 bases from V and 2 bases from J, leaving 15 bases between. CDR3 nucleotides: TGTGCCAGCACCTCCTGGACAGCTACCTACGAGCAGTACTTC. It yields the protein CASTSWTATYEQYF.

This clone was seen a few times. CDR3: CAISDEKGQGYEQYF. The CDR3 nucleotides read TGTGCCATCAGTGACGAGAAGGGACAGGGATACGAGCAGTACTTC. The chain is built from TRBV10-3 and TRBJ2-7; 9 bases are shared with TRBD1. V lost 3 bases to trimming and J lost 4 bases; unmatched junction nucleotides: 7. Germline V gene lookup returns CDR1 ENHRY and CDR2 SYGVKD. The CDR3 spans 15 residues.

There are a few counts of this clone. The chain recombines TRBV5-1 with TRBJ1-1, with a possible D match to TRBD1 (5 bases). This CDR3 has 13 amino acids. V was shortened by 2 bases and J by 3 bases, with 8 bases between the two germline ends. Germline assignment: CDR1 SGHRS and CDR2 YFSETQ. The chain's CDR3 is CASSLLGDTEAFF. Here the CDR3 DNA reads TGCGCCAGCAGCTTATTAGGGGACACTGAAGCTTTCTTT.

The chain employs TRBV7-2 and TRBJ2-3; no definite D call. The germline V and J ends were trimmed by 4 bases and 0 bases, with 11 bases remaining between them. CDR1 and CDR2 (germline): SGHTA, FQGNSA. There are 15 residues in the CDR3. The CDR3 DNA follows: TGTGCCAGCAGCTCCACCCAAACTAGCACAGATACGCAGTATTTT. This gives the protein CASSSTQTSTDTQYF.

The chain links TRBV13 to TRBJ2-6, with TRBD1 matching 8 bases. Germline assignment: CDR1 PRHDT and CDR2 FYEKMQ (reference sequence). V gave up 1 base and J gave up 4 bases; unmatched junction bases: 6. The CDR3 runs to 17 residues. The CDR3 DNA is TGTGCCAGCAGCTTAGATCGGAGGACAGGGGGGGCCAACGTCCTGACTTTC. Protein product: CASSLDRRTGGANVLTF.

This chain connects TRBV11-3 to TRBJ1-1; D not certain. The CDR3 is 14 residues long. V was shortened by 1 base and J by 1 base, with 7 bases between the two germline ends. Germline V gives CDR1 SGHNT, CDR2 YENEEA. The CDR3 here is CASSLGRGNTEAFF. CDR3 sequence (DNA): TGTGCCAGCAGCTTAGGACGGGGGAACACTGAAGCTTTCTTT. Based on the CDR3 plus reference TRBV11-3 and TRBJ1-1, the full variable domain is EAGVVQSPRYKIIEKKQPVAFWCNPISGHNTLYWYLQNLGQGPELLIRYENEEAVDDSQLPKDRFSAERLKGVDSTLKIQPAELGDSAVYLCASSLGRGNTEAFFGQGTRLTVV.

About this clone: The junction departs from germline at one end; a sequencing error may be responsible. The rearrangement uses TRBV9 and TRBJ1-2; D possibly corresponds to TRBD1 (5 bases). The V gene's germline CDR1 is SGDLS and CDR2 YYNGEE. This CDR3 has 13 residues. This CDR3 is CASSPDSPEGSFF. The CDR3 nucleotides read TGTGCCAGCAGCCCCGACAGCCCGGAGGGGTCCTTCTTC.

The V and J genes are TRBV19 and TRBJ1-2; 8 bases are shared with TRBD1. The CDR3 is 14 amino acids. Trimming took 6 bases from V and 8 from J; bases not matched to a gene: 11. From germline, CDR1 is LNHDA and CDR2 SQIVND (reference sequence). CDR3 DNA sequence: TGTGCCAGTAGAATGACAGGGGATTTTGAGGGCTACACCTTC. This sequence encodes CASRMTGDFEGYTF.

This rearrangement joins TRBV9 to TRBJ1-6, with D unclear. Trimming pared 4 bases from V and 9 bases from J, leaving 14 bases between. This CDR3 spans 14 amino acids. Germline lookup yields CDR1 SGDLS and CDR2 YYNGEE. CDR3 in amino acids: CASSPRSVGSPLHF. The CDR3 DNA reads as TGTGCCAGCAGCCCGCGGTCAGTAGGTTCACCCCTCCACTTT.

CDR3 nucleotides: TGTGCCAGCTCACCTAACCGGGACAGCCCTTTCTCTGAAGCTTTCTTT. Translation gives CASSPNRDSPFSEAFF. The chain recombines TRBV18 with TRBJ1-1; TRBD1 matches 7 bases. The V gene's germline CDR1 is KGHSH and CDR2 LQKENI. V was pared by 3 bases and J by 6 bases, with 13 bases of the junction left unmatched. This CDR3 has 16 amino acids. The complete variable domain, with remaining parts taken from reference TRBV18 and TRBJ1-1, reads NAGVMQNPRHLVRRRGQEARLRCSPMKGHSHVYWYRQLPEEGLKFMVYLQKENIIDESGMPKERFSAEFPKEGPSILRIQQVVRGDSAAYFCASSPNRDSPFSEAFFGQGTRLTVV.

V gene TRBV10-2 combines with J gene TRBJ1-1; 8 nucleotides match TRBD1. The trim removed 6 bases at V and 6 bases at J, leaving 9 bases unmatched. The CDR3 loop spans 14 amino acids. In germline, CDR1 is WSHSY, CDR2 SAAADI. The CDR3 DNA is TGCGCCAGCAGGGAGGACAGGGTTGTTTCTGAAGCTTTCTTT. Translation gives CASREDRVVSEAFF.

CDR3 region: CASSLGLAGGINEQFF. For the CDR3, the DNA is TGTGCCAGCAGCTTAGGACTAGCGGGAGGTATAAATGAGCAGTTCTTC. The chain uses TRBV7-9 and TRBJ2-1, with 13 bases lining up with TRBD2. With V trimmed by 1 base and J by 7 bases, 4 bases remained unmatched. Looked up from germline, CDR1 is SEHNR and CDR2 is FQNEAQ (reference sequence). There are 16 residues in the CDR3. The full variable domain, rest sourced from reference TRBV7-9 and TRBJ2-1, is DTGVSQNPRHKITKRGQNVTFRCDPISEHNRLYWYRQTLGQGPEFLTYFQNEAQLEKSRLLSDRFSAERPKGSFSTLEIQRTEQGDSAMYLCASSLGLAGGINEQFFGPGTRLTVL.

The rearrangement uses TRBV6-5 and TRBJ2-2; maybe TRBD1 (5 bases). The germline V gene encodes CDR1 MNHEY and CDR2 SVGAGI. The CDR3 spans 15 residues. The germline V and J ends were trimmed by 0 bases and 9 bases, with 14 bases remaining between them. DNA of the CDR3: TGTGCCAGCAGTTACTCGAAGGGGCACCACTGGGAGCTGTTTTTT. Its protein is CASSYSKGHHWELFF.

This rearrangement joins TRBV9 to TRBJ2-2; D is possibly TRBD2 (6 bases). Germline V gene sequence: CDR1 SGDLS, CDR2 YYNGEE. The CDR3 covers 14 residues. V lost 0 bases and J lost 6, with 9 bases in between. The CDR3 coding sequence is TGTGCCAGCAGCGTAGGAGGGAGGCCCGGGGAGCTGTTTTTT. This sequence encodes CASSVGGRPGELFF.

The CDR3 loop is CASSLRTGVQPQHF. CDR3 sequence (DNA): TGTGCCAGTAGTCTACGGACAGGGGTGCAGCCCCAGCATTTT. This chain links TRBV19 with TRBJ1-5; 9 bases align to TRBD1. The V gene end was trimmed by 5 bases and the J gene end by 7 bases; junction bases not matched to a gene: 6. The length of the CDR3 is 14 residues. Germline CDR1 reads LNHDA; CDR2 reads SQIVND (reference sequence).

The chain has TRBV19 and TRBJ2-2, with 10 bases matching TRBD1. Trimming took 6 bases from V and 2 from J; bases not matched to a gene: 6. The CDR3 extends over 16 amino acids. Per the germline V gene, CDR1 is LNHDA and CDR2 is SQIVND (reference sequence). As DNA, the CDR3 is TGTGCCAGTAGGGCCTGGGACAGGGGTAACACCGGGGAGCTGTTTTTT. Its translation: CASRAWDRGNTGELFF.

V gene TRBV7-2 combines with J gene TRBJ2-1; TRBD2 agrees at 11 bases. The CDR3 runs to 17 residues. After removal of 5 bases from V and 4 bases from J, the junction contained 10 bases not matched to a gene. Germline assignment: CDR1 SGHTA and CDR2 FQGNSA. Written as DNA, the CDR3 is TGTGCCAGCAGCCCACGGGGCCGACTAGCGGGGTACAATGAGCAGTTCTTC. Its protein is CASSPRGRLAGYNEQFF.

The V call is TRBV28, the J call TRBJ2-5; tentative D call: TRBD1 (6 bases). Germline assignment: CDR1 MDHEN and CDR2 SYDVKM. There are 15 residues in the CDR3. V was trimmed by 3 bases and J by 0 bases, leaving 11 bases between them. CDR3 bases: TGTGCCAGCAGTTTTACTCAGGGGAACCAAGAGACCCAGTACTTC. It specifies CASSFTQGNQETQYF.

The rearrangement joins TRBV5-1 to TRBJ2-3, with 7 bases matching TRBD1. The CDR3 has 14 amino acids. Germline CDR1 and CDR2: SGHRS and YFSETQ. J gave up 2 bases and V 3 bases, and 3 bases lay outside the gene matches. In DNA form, the CDR3 reads TGCGCCAGCAGCTCCGGGACAGTCACAGATACGCAGTATTTT. It encodes CASSSGTVTDTQYF.

This chain joins TRBV7-2 and TRBJ2-1, with D possibly being TRBD2 (6 bases). Germline values: CDR1 SGHTA, CDR2 FQGNSA. CDR3 size: 16 residues. V was shortened by 4 bases and J by 9 bases, with 22 bases between the two germline ends. The CDR3 is CASSSQPRRARGEQFF. The DNA for the CDR3 is TGTGCCAGCAGCTCCCAACCAAGGAGGGCCCGGGGTGAGCAGTTCTTC.

The chain combines TRBV2 with TRBJ2-2; 10 bases align to TRBD1. V lost 8 bases to trimming and J lost 4 bases; unmatched junction nucleotides: 4. In germline, CDR1 is SNHLY, CDR2 FYNNEI. The CDR3 is 14 amino acids. The CDR3 DNA reads TGTGCCAGCTGGGACAGGGGAGGCACCGGGGAGCTGTTTTTT. Translated, it gives CASWDRGGTGELFF.

The rearrangement links TRBV6-5 to TRBJ1-1; D is possibly TRBD1 (5 bases). Germline V gene lookup returns CDR1 MNHEY and CDR2 SVGAGI. Between the trimmed V and J ends, which lost 2 bases and 7 bases, there was a span of 5 bases. The CDR3 totals 11 residues. The CDR3 here is CASSYTGEAFF. CDR3 nucleotides: TGTGCCAGCAGTTACACAGGTGAAGCTTTCTTT.

This chain connects TRBV27 to TRBJ1-5; 7 nucleotides align to TRBD1. The V and J ends lost 1 base and 2 bases, in that order; junction bases with no gene match: 5. Germline V gene sequence: CDR1 MNHEY, CDR2 SMNVEV (reference sequence). CDR3 length equals 16 residues. This CDR3 reads CASSLWQGDGNQPQHF. In DNA form, the CDR3 reads TGTGCCAGCAGTTTATGGCAGGGGGATGGCAATCAGCCCCAGCATTTT.

The rearrangement links TRBV30 to TRBJ1-1; maybe TRBD1 (5 bases). V lost 8 bases and J 1 base, leaving 17 bases between the germline ends. The V gene's germline CDR1 is GTSNPN and CDR2 SVGIG (reference sequence). The length of the CDR3 is 14 residues. The CDR3 protein is CARTKGAANTEAFF. DNA for the CDR3: TGTGCCCGGACAAAAGGGGCCGCGAACACTGAAGCTTTCTTT.

This clone was counted between two and nine times. This chain connects TRBV7-2 to TRBJ2-1; D possibly corresponds to TRBD2 (6 bases). V was cut by 1 base and J by 9 bases, with 19 bases left in between. CDR1 and CDR2 from the germline V gene are SGHTA and FQGNSA. The CDR3 loop spans 16 amino acids. The CDR3 nucleotides are TGTGCCAGCAGCTTAGTGCGGGGTTTGGGGGAAGGTGAGCAGTTCTTC. Translating it yields CASSLVRGLGEGEQFF.